The present entry profiles one T cell receptor (beta chain) with its context. Its antigen is unidentified. A 5'RACE template switching approach incorporating UMIs was used to make TCR beta cDNA. Reprocessing the 5' RACE reads, TCRdb reports a single entry for every CDR3 protein and omits DNA. Its table records approximately 380,000 distinct CDR3 sequences. These data come from a study of T cells expressing NK-cell markers. Study-level background: Sorted CD3+CD56+NKG2C+, CD3+CD56+NKG2C- and CD3+CD56-NKG2C+ T cells supplied TCR beta repertoires. One of eight sequenced donors was HCMV-seronegative; the other seven were seropositive. Study observations and caveats: Whether the expanded NKG2C+ T cell clones recognized HCMV remained unclear.

The germline gives CDR1 KGHSH, CDR2 LQKENI. The length of the CDR3 is 16 residues. The genes are TRBV18 and TRBJ1-1; lacking DNA, the TRBD1 call made by TCRdb goes unchecked. The sample comprised blood T cells: a sorted CD56 or NKG2C T cell subset, CD4+ or CD8+ T cells, or bulk PBMC T cells (not recorded which). The clonotype was recovered from a man aged 18-69 years in good health. The CDR3 here is CASSPLQGSANTEAFF.